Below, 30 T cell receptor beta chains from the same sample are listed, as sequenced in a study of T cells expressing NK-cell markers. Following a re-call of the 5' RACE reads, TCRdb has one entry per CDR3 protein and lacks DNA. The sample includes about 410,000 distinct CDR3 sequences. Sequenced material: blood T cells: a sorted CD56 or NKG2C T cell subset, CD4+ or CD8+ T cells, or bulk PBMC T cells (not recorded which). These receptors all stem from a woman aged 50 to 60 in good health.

CDR3 protein: CASSRWTKETQYF. This chain connects TRBV6-5 to TRBJ2-5. The CDR3 consists of 13 residues. In germline, CDR1 is MNHEY, CDR2 SVGAGI.

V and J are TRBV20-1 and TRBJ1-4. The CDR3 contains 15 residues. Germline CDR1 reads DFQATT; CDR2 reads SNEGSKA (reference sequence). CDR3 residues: CSARNIRATNEKLFF.

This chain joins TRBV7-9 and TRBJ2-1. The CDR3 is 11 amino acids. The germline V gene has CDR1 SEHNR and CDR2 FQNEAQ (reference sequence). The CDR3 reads CASSSHPSQFF.

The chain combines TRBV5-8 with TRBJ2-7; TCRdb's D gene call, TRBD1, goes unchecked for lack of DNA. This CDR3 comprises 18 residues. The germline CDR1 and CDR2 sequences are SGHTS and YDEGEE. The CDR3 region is CASNTYAGILLVPYEQYF.

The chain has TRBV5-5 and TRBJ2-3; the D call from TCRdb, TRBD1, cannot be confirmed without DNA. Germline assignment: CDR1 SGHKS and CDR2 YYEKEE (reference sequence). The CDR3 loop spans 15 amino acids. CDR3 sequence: CASSLVQGAVDTQYF. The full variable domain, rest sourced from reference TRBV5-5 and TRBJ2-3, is DAGVTQSPTHLIKTRGQQVTLRCSPISGHKSVSWYQQVLGQGPQFIFQYYEKEERGRGNFPDRFSARQFPNYSSELNVNALLLGDSALYLCASSLVQGAVDTQYFGPGTRLTVL.

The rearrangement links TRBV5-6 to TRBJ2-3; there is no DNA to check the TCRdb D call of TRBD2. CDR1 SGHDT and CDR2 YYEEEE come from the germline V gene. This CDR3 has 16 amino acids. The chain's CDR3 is CASSLSGGVRTDTQYF.

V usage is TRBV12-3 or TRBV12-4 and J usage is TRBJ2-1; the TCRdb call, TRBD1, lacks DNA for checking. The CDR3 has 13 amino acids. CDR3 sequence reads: CASSPNRYNEQFF.

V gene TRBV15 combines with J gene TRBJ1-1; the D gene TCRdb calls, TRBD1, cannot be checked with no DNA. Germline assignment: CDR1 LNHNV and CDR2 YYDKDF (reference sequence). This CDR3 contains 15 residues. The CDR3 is CATSLRQGTTTEAFF.

The CDR3 region is CASSEALRGGETQYF. The chain employs TRBV2 and TRBJ2-5; TCRdb designates TRBD2, a call that cannot be tested without DNA. This CDR3 region has 15 residues. Germline V gives CDR1 SNHLY, CDR2 FYNNEI.

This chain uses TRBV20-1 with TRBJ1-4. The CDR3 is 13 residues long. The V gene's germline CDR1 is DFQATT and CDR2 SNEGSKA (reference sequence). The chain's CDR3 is CSASIGANEKLFF.

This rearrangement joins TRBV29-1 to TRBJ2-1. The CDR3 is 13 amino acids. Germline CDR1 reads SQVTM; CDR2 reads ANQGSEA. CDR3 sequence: CSVEATGGNEQFF.

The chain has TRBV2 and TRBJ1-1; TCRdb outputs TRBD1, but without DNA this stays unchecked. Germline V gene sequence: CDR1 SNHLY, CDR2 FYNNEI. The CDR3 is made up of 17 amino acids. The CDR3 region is CASSGTARVWGDTEAFF.

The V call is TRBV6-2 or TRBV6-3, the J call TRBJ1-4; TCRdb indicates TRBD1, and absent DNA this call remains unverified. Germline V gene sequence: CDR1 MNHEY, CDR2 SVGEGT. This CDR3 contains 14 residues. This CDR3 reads CASNDRGTNEKLFF.

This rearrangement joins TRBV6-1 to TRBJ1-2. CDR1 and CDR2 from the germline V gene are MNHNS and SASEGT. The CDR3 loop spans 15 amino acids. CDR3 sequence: CASSGLDIPLNGYTF.

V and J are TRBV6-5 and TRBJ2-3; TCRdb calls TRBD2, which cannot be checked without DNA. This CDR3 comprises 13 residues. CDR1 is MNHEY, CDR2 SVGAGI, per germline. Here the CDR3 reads CASSLAGEDTQYF.

The CDR3: CASRTGITGELFF. The chain couples TRBV10-1 to TRBJ2-2; TCRdb's D gene call, TRBD1, goes unchecked for lack of DNA. The CDR3 length is 13 residues. Germline lookup yields CDR1 WNHNN and CDR2 SYGVQD (reference sequence).

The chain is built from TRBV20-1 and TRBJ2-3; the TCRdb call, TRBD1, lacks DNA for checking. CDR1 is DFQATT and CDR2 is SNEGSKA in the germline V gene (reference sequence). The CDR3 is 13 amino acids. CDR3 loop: CSAVPRKSDTQYF.

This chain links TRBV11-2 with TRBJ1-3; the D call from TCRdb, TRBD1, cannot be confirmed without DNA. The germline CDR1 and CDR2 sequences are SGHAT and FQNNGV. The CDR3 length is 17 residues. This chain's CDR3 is CASSPRPRRYSGNTIYF.

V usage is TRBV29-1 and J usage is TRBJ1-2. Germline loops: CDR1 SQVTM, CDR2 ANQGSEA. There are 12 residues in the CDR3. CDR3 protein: CSVFRANYGYTF.

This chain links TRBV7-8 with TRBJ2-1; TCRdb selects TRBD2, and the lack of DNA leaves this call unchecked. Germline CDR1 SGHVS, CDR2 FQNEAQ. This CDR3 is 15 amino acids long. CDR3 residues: CASSLLAGIFNEQFF.

CDR3 in amino acids: CASSPAAGLAEKETQYF. V is TRBV4-1 and J is TRBJ2-5; TCRdb calls TRBD2, which cannot be checked without DNA. The germline CDR1 and CDR2 sequences are MGHRA and YSYEKL. The CDR3 consists of 17 residues.

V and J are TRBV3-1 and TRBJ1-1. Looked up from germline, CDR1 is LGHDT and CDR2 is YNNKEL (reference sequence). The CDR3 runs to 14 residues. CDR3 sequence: CASSPSTVNTEAFF.

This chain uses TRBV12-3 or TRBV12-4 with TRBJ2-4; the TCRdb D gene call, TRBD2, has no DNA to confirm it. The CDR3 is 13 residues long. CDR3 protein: CASSSGLERVQYF.

CDR3 residues: CATSGAGLADNEQFF. J is TRBJ2-1 and V is TRBV24-1; the TCRdb call, TRBD2, lacks DNA for checking. The CDR3 covers 15 residues. Looked up from germline, CDR1 is KGHDR and CDR2 is SFDVKD.

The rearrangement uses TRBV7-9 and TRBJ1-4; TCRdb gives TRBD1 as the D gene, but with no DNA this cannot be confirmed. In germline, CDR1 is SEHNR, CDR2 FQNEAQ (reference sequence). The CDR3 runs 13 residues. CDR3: CASSLSGVEKLFF. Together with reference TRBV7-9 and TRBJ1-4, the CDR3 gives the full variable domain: DTGVSQNPRHKITKRGQNVTFRCDPISEHNRLYWYRQTLGQGPEFLTYFQNEAQLEKSRLLSDRFSAERPKGSFSTLEIQRTEQGDSAMYLCASSLSGVEKLFFGSGTQLSVL.

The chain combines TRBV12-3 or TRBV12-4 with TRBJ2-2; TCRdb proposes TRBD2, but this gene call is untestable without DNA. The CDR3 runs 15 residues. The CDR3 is CASRRQTSGSGELFF.

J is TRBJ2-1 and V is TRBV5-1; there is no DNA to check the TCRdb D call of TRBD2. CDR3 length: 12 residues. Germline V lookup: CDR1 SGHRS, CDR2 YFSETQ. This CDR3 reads CASSKLGDEQFF. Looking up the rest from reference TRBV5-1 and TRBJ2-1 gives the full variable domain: KAGVTQTPRYLIKTRGQQVTLSCSPISGHRSVSWYQQTPGQGLQFLFEYFSETQRNKGNFPGRFSGRQFSNSRSEMNVSTLELGDSALYLCASSKLGDEQFFGPGTRLTVL.

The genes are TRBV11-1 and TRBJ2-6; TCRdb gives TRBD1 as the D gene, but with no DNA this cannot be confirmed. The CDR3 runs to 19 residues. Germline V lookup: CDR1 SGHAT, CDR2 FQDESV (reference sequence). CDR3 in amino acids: CASSLAGEIRDSGANVLTF.

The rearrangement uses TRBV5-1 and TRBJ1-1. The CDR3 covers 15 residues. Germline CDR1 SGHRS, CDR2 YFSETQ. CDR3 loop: CASSLGGPSNTEAFF.

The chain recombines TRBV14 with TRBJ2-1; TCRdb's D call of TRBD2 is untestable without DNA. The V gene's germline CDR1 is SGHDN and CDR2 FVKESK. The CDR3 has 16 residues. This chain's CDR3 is CASSSTSGGSYNEQFF.